The clone carrying this TCR beta chain was observed many times. Germline assignment: CDR1 SEHNR and CDR2 FQNEAQ (reference sequence). The CDR3 is 11 amino acids. Trimming took off 0 bases at V and 6 bases at J, with 3 bases between the two ends. A single record per CDR3 protein comes from TCRdb applying MiXCR to the reads. The sample records more than 150,000 distinct CDR3 sequences, about 21% being singletons. The data were obtained in a study of T cell repertoires in cytomegalovirus infection. What was sequenced was PBMCs. The origin of this receptor is a human donor in good health (CMV status not recorded). Some clones in this sample may be carry-over from other donors' samples. The chain is built from TRBV7-9 and TRBJ2-7, with D unresolved. The CDR3 reads CASSLAGEQYF. The CDR3 DNA reads as TGTGCCAGCAGCTTAGCTGGCGAGCAGTACTTC.